One and the same sample provided the 30 T cell receptor beta chains below, sequenced in a study of blood T cell repertoires in COVID-19. Assay: immunoSEQ multiplex PCR; the TCRdb copy retains only in-frame clones and omits some. The sample shows 200,000 or so clones, 83% of them seen only once. The sequenced sample consisted of PBMCs or T cells enriched from blood (not recorded which). These receptors were taken from a woman aged 50 to 60 who had been exposed to COVID-19.

This chain uses TRBV7-3 with TRBJ2-6; D possibly corresponds to TRBD1 (6 bases). The CDR3 is 16 residues long. The V end lost 2 bases, the J end lost 4 bases, and 12 bases lay between the germline ends. CDR1 is SGHTA and CDR2 is FQGTGA in the germline V gene. The CDR3 coding sequence is TGTGCCAGCAGCTTAGCTACAGGGACGGGGGCCAACGTCCTGACTTTC. This sequence encodes CASSLATGTGANVLTF.

The chain recombines TRBV5-1 with TRBJ2-4; possible D gene TRBD1, 6 bases. CDR3 length: 14 residues. Germline V lookup: CDR1 SGHRS, CDR2 YFSETQ. V was pared by 3 bases and J by 7 bases, with 14 bases between. The CDR3 here is CASSSMDQGNIQYF. In DNA form, the CDR3 reads TGCGCCAGCAGCTCAATGGACCAGGGGAACATTCAGTACTTC.

The chain uses TRBV5-1 and TRBJ1-1; 7 bases match TRBD1. The CDR3 is made up of 17 amino acids. Germline V gene sequence: CDR1 SGHRS, CDR2 YFSETQ. Trimming cost V 4 bases and J 0 bases; bases outside gene matches: 12. CDR3 sequence reads: CASSRNRGPTMNTEAFF. CDR3 bases: TGCGCCAGCAGCCGAAACAGGGGACCGACTATGAACACTGAAGCTTTCTTT.

This clone has only a few counts. The chain is built from TRBV10-1 and TRBJ2-5, with D possibly being TRBD2 (6 bases). Looked up from germline, CDR1 is WNHNN and CDR2 is SYGVQD (reference sequence). V was cut by 7 bases and J by 2 bases, with 11 bases left in between. The CDR3 runs to 13 residues. In DNA form, the CDR3 reads TGCGCCAGCACCCGGGACTTACAAGAGACCCAGTACTTC. Its protein is CASTRDLQETQYF.

This chain connects TRBV7-2 to TRBJ1-1, with TRBD1 matching 7 bases. Per the germline V gene, CDR1 is SGHTA and CDR2 is FQGNSA. The CDR3 loop spans 15 amino acids. The V and J ends lost 1 base and 4 bases, in that order; junction bases with no gene match: 6. In nucleotides, the CDR3 is TGTGCCAGCAGCTTAGGGTCCAGGGGGGCCACTGAAGCTTTCTTT. It codes for CASSLGSRGATEAFF.

Only a few counts were recorded for this clone. The chain couples TRBV5-6 to TRBJ2-7; 7 nucleotides align to TRBD1. The CDR3 has 14 amino acids. CDR1 is SGHDT and CDR2 is YYEEEE in the germline V gene. Unmatched junction bases numbered 10, after V lost 4 bases and J lost 6 bases. DNA of the CDR3: TGTGCCAGCAGCCCCGGGACAGCGCAGAGCGAGCAGTACTTC. Its protein product is CASSPGTAQSEQYF.

This rearrangement joins TRBV28 to TRBJ1-2; 8 nucleotides line up with TRBD1. Germline V gene sequence: CDR1 MDHEN, CDR2 SYDVKM. The V and J ends lost 5 bases and 8 bases, in that order; junction bases with no gene match: 7. The CDR3 contains 13 residues. CDR3 region: CASSLGQVRGYTF. CDR3 nucleotide sequence: TGTGCCAGCAGTCTGGGACAGGTGAGAGGCTACACCTTC.

The rearrangement uses TRBV19 and TRBJ1-6; 7 bases are a match to TRBD1. CDR1 is LNHDA and CDR2 is SQIVND in the germline V gene (reference sequence). The CDR3 has 13 amino acids. Trimming cost V 4 bases and J 7 bases; bases outside gene matches: 1. The CDR3 protein is CASSTTGNSPLHF. CDR3 bases: TGTGCCAGTAGTACGACAGGGAATTCACCCCTCCACTTT.

This chain uses TRBV27 with TRBJ1-2, with a weak D call TRBD1 (5 bases). CDR3 size: 17 residues. Germline values: CDR1 MNHEY, CDR2 SMNVEV (reference sequence). Deletions cut 5 bases from V and 3 bases from J, with 22 bases between. The CDR3 region has the DNA TGTGCCAGCAGTCCTGCCCCCGGGACTTTAGGGGACTATGGCTACACCTTC. It codes for CASSPAPGTLGDYGYTF.

This chain connects TRBV9 to TRBJ1-3; D is perhaps TRBD1 (6 bases). V was trimmed by 5 bases and J by 8 bases, leaving 20 bases between them. The CDR3 contains 15 residues. The V gene's germline CDR1 is SGDLS and CDR2 YYNGEE. The CDR3 bases are TGTGCCAGCAGGAGACAGGCCGAGCCGGAGGACACCATATATTTT. As protein: CASRRQAEPEDTIYF. Together with reference TRBV9 and TRBJ1-3, the CDR3 gives the full variable domain: DSGVTQTPKHLITATGQRVTLRCSPRSGDLSVYWYQQSLDQGLQFLIQYYNGEERAKGNILERFSAQQFPDLHSELNLSSLELGDSALYFCASRRQAEPEDTIYFGEGSWLTVV.

This clone was counted a few times. This chain links TRBV2 with TRBJ1-6; a possible D gene is TRBD1 (6 bases). CDR1 is SNHLY and CDR2 is FYNNEI in the germline V gene. Trimming left V 6 bases short and J 10 bases short, with 16 bases between. The CDR3 has 14 residues. The CDR3 DNA is TGTGCCAGCAGCGCCCAGGGGTTTAGGTCACCCCTCCACTTT. This translates into CASSAQGFRSPLHF.

The rearrangement uses TRBV6-1 and TRBJ1-2, with TRBD1 matching over 7 bases. Germline CDR1 and CDR2: MNHNS and SASEGT. The CDR3 consists of 15 residues. V shed 1 base, J shed 4 bases, and the junction held 6 bases outside the gene matches. In DNA form, the CDR3 reads TGTGCCAGCAGTGAAGAGGCAGGGGGGTTCTATGGCTACACCTTC. Protein: CASSEEAGGFYGYTF.

The gene calls are TRBV5-5 and TRBJ1-5, with 7 nucleotides matching TRBD1. The ends lost 4 bases at V and 5 bases at J; junction bases unmatched: 6. CDR3 length: 14 amino acids. Germline V lookup: CDR1 SGHKS, CDR2 YYEKEE (reference sequence). The CDR3 sequence is CASSRGQLDQPQHF. For the CDR3, the DNA is TGTGCCAGCAGCAGGGGACAGCTGGATCAGCCCCAGCATTTT.

The chain is built from TRBV15 and TRBJ1-3; 9 positions match TRBD1. The junction had 7 bases not matched to a gene; V was cut back by 8 bases and J by 5 bases. Germline CDR1 is LNHNV and CDR2 is YYDKDF (reference sequence). This CDR3 contains 14 residues. In DNA, the CDR3 is TGTGCCACCGATACCGGGACAGGGAGAAACACCATATATTTT. It codes for CATDTGTGRNTIYF.

This chain uses TRBV20-1 with TRBJ1-1; 12 bases are shared with TRBD1. The J segment lost 6 bases and the V segment lost 3 bases, leaving 11 bases of the junction unmatched. Germline V CDR1 and CDR2: DFQATT, SNEGSKA (reference sequence). The CDR3 has 16 amino acids. The CDR3, as DNA: TGCAGTGCTAGTCACCAGGGGGGGACAGGGGGCTCTGAAGCTTTCTTT. Its protein is CSASHQGGTGGSEAFF.

The genes are TRBV19 and TRBJ1-2, with 8 nucleotides matching TRBD1. This CDR3 is 14 amino acids long. CDR1 is LNHDA and CDR2 is SQIVND in the germline V gene (reference sequence). The junction had 9 bases not matched to a gene; V was cut back by 7 bases and J by 5 bases. The chain's CDR3 is CASKRTGSGYGYTF. DNA for the CDR3: TGTGCCAGTAAGCGGACAGGGTCTGGGTATGGCTACACCTTC.

In DNA, the CDR3 is TGTGCCAGCAGCTTGTTGACAGGAGCTGAAGCTTTCTTT. It translates to CASSLLTGAEAFF. The gene calls are TRBV5-5 and TRBJ1-1, with D tentatively TRBD1 (6 bases). CDR3 size: 13 residues. Trimming removed 1 base from V and 6 bases from J, with 10 bases in between. Per the germline V gene, CDR1 is SGHKS and CDR2 is YYEKEE (reference sequence).

The genes are TRBV10-2 and TRBJ1-2, with TRBD1 matching over 12 bases. The V segment lost 0 bases and the J segment 4 bases; nucleotides outside the gene matches: 0. The germline gives CDR1 WSHSY, CDR2 SAAADI. This CDR3 has 15 amino acids. The CDR3 nucleotides read TGCGCCAGCAGTGAGTCGGGACAGGGGGCCTATGGCTACACCTTC. As protein: CASSESGQGAYGYTF.

The chain uses TRBV3-1 (or the pseudogene TRBV3-2) and TRBJ1-5, with 9 bases identical to TRBD1. Germline V lookup: CDR1 LGHDT, CDR2 YNNKEL (reference sequence). The CDR3 totals 15 residues. With 1 base clipped from V and 5 bases from J, the junction kept 3 bases outside the gene matches. The CDR3 protein is CASSQAGTGHQPQHF. The CDR3 nucleotides read TGTGCCAGCAGCCAAGCTGGGACAGGGCATCAGCCCCAGCATTTT.

The rearrangement links TRBV6-5 to TRBJ1-1; D possibly corresponds to TRBD1 (6 bases). Germline lookup yields CDR1 MNHEY and CDR2 SVGAGI. The CDR3 runs to 15 residues. Trimming cost V 8 bases and J 3 bases, with 19 bases left between them. The CDR3 DNA sequence: TGTGCCAGCGGGACGTTAGGGGGATTGGACACTGAAGCTTTCTTT. This codes for CASGTLGGLDTEAFF.

The CDR3 loop is CASRAYAFGTGGTEAFF. In DNA form, the CDR3 reads TGCGCCAGCAGGGCCTACGCTTTTGGGACAGGGGGAACTGAAGCTTTCTTT. This rearrangement joins TRBV5-1 to TRBJ1-1, with TRBD1 identical over 11 bases. Trimming cost V 5 bases and J 5 bases; bases outside gene matches: 14. The CDR3 totals 17 residues. The germline CDR1 and CDR2 sequences are SGHRS and YFSETQ.

This CDR3 reads CASSDGGRETQYF. In DNA form, the CDR3 reads TGTGCCAGCAGCGACGGGGGGAGGGAGACCCAGTACTTC. The chain has TRBV5-4 and TRBJ2-5, with 7 nucleotides matching TRBD2. Trimming at V came to 4 bases and at J to 5 bases, leaving 5 bases not matched to a gene. CDR1 and CDR2 (germline): SGHNT, YYREEE (reference sequence). The CDR3 runs 13 residues. Together with reference TRBV5-4 and TRBJ2-5, the CDR3 gives the full variable domain: ETGVTQSPTHLIKTRGQQVTLRCSSQSGHNTVSWYQQALGQGPQFIFQYYREEENGRGNFPPRFSGLQFPNYSSELNVNALELDDSALYLCASSDGGRETQYFGPGTRLLVL.

This sequence joins TRBV12-5 and TRBJ1-5; TRBD1 matches at 9 bases. With 4 bases clipped from V and 7 bases from J, the junction kept 11 bases outside the gene matches. This CDR3 is built from 16 residues. Germline V gene lookup returns CDR1 LGHNT and CDR2 FRNRAP. CDR3 in amino acids: CASGWMGQGGAQPQHF. CDR3 in DNA: TGTGCTAGTGGTTGGATGGGACAGGGTGGAGCCCAGCCCCAGCATTTT.

The CDR3 sequence is CASSPGQGDVGNTEAFF. The CDR3 DNA follows: TGTGCCAGCTCACCGGGACAGGGCGACGTTGGGAACACTGAAGCTTTCTTT. This sequence joins TRBV18 and TRBJ1-1, with 9 bases fitting TRBD1. CDR1 and CDR2 (germline): KGHSH, LQKENI. The CDR3 sequence is 17 residues long. With V trimmed by 3 bases and J by 1 base, 9 bases remained unmatched.

The V gene is TRBV7-2, the J gene TRBJ1-5, with D possibly TRBD1 on 5 matching bases. The V gene's germline CDR1 is SGHTA and CDR2 FQGNSA. Trimming shortened V by 5 bases and J by 4 bases, and 15 bases separated the two germline ends. The length of the CDR3 is 15 residues. CDR3 sequence (DNA): TGTGCCAGCAGCGCAGGGTCGACAGTTAATCAGCCCCAGCATTTT. It codes for CASSAGSTVNQPQHF.

This chain connects TRBV5-5 to TRBJ1-4; D not resolved. The V gene's germline CDR1 is SGHKS and CDR2 YYEKEE (reference sequence). The length of the CDR3 is 14 residues. Trimming took 2 bases from V and 7 from J, leaving 12 bases between them. DNA of the CDR3: TGTGCCAGCAGCTTTACAAGTTCGGGTGAAAAACTGTTTTTT. Its protein is CASSFTSSGEKLFF.

The V gene is TRBV5-1, the J gene TRBJ1-3; 7 positions match TRBD1. J gave up 1 base and V 4 bases, and 8 bases lay outside the gene matches. Germline CDR1 and CDR2: SGHRS and YFSETQ. The CDR3 totals 16 residues. The CDR3 DNA sequence: TGCGCCAGCAGCCCCGGATCGGGACAGTCTGGAAACACCATATATTTT. This encodes CASSPGSGQSGNTIYF.

The V and J genes are TRBV19 and TRBJ1-2, with 10 bases lining up with TRBD1. The length of the CDR3 is 12 residues. Trimming took 9 bases from V and 6 from J; bases not matched to a gene: 4. Per germline, CDR1 LNHDA and CDR2 SQIVND (reference sequence). CDR3 residues: CASLDRGHGYTF. The CDR3 DNA reads TGTGCCAGCCTAGACAGGGGGCATGGCTACACCTTC.

The chain has TRBV19 and TRBJ2-6; TRBD2 might be the D (7 bases). Trimming shortened V by 7 bases and J by 0 bases, and 13 bases separated the two germline ends. Germline lookup yields CDR1 LNHDA and CDR2 SQIVND (reference sequence). This CDR3 region has 16 residues. The CDR3 sequence is CASNWGGPSGANVLTF. CDR3 coding DNA: TGTGCCAGTAATTGGGGGGGGCCCTCTGGGGCCAACGTCCTGACTTTC. Complete variable domain (other parts from reference TRBV19 and TRBJ2-6): DGGITQSPKYLFRKEGQNVTLSCEQNLNHDAMYWYRQDPGQGLRLIYYSQIVNDFQKGDIAEGYSVSREKKESFPLTVTSAQKNPTAFYLCASNWGGPSGANVLTFGAGSRLTVL.

V usage is TRBV29-1 and J usage is TRBJ1-3, with TRBD1 matching over 10 bases. V lost 7 bases to trimming and J lost 0 bases; unmatched junction nucleotides: 0. Germline V gives CDR1 SQVTM, CDR2 ANQGSEA. This CDR3 region has 13 residues. CDR3 loop: CSGDRGSGNTIYF. DNA for the CDR3: TGCAGCGGGGACAGGGGCTCTGGAAACACCATATATTTT.